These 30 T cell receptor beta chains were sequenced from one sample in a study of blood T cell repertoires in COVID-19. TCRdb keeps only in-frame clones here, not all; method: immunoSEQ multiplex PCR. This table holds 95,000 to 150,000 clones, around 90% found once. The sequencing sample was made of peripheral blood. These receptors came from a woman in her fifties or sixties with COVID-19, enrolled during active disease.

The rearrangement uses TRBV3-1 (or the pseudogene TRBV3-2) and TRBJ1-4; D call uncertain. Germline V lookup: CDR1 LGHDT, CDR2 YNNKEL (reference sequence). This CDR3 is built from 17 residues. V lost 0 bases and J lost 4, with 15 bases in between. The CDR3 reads CASSQEEAGEFNEKLFF. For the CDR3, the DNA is TGTGCCAGCAGCCAAGAGGAGGCCGGGGAGTTTAATGAAAAACTGTTTTTT.

The DNA for the CDR3 is TGTGCCAGCAGTGAATTCGACAGAAACTACGAGCAGTACTTC. Translated, it gives CASSEFDRNYEQYF. V and J are TRBV25-1 and TRBJ2-7; D perhaps matches TRBD1 (5 bases). The V end lost 1 base, the J end lost 3 bases, and 10 bases lay between the germline ends. Germline values: CDR1 MGHDK, CDR2 SYGVNS. The CDR3 loop spans 14 amino acids.

CDR3 loop: CASSIRDSYYGYTF. Here the CDR3 DNA reads TGTGCCAGCAGCATCCGGGACAGTTACTATGGCTACACCTTC. The V call is TRBV6-6, the J call TRBJ1-2; TRBD1 aligns across 7 bases. This CDR3 has 14 amino acids. V lost 6 bases, J lost 3 bases, and 7 bases stayed unmatched. Germline lookup yields CDR1 MNHNY and CDR2 SVGAGI (reference sequence).

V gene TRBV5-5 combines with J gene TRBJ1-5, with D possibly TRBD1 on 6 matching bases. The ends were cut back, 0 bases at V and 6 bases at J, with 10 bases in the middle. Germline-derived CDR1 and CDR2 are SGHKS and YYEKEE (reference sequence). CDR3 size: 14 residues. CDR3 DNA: TGTGCCAGCAGCTTGGCAAAGGGGGTTCAGCCCCAGCATTTT. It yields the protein CASSLAKGVQPQHF.

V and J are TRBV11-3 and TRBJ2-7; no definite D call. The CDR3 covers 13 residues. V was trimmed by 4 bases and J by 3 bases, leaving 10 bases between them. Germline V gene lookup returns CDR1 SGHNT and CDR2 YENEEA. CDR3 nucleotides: TGTGCCAGCAGCTCCTACGCAGGCTACGAGCAGTACTTC. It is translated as CASSSYAGYEQYF.

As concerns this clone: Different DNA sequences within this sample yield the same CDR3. CDR3 amino acids: CASSESGNYGYTF. CDR3 nucleotides: TGTGCCAGCAGTGAGTCGGGGAACTATGGCTACACCTTC. The genes are TRBV2 and TRBJ1-2; no reliable D call. The CDR3 is 13 amino acids. Trimming removed 3 bases from V and 2 bases from J, with 7 bases in between. Looked up from germline, CDR1 is SNHLY and CDR2 is FYNNEI.

The CDR3 region has the DNA TGTGCCAGCAGCCAAGGAACCAGGGGTGGAAACACCATATATTTT. This gives the protein CASSQGTRGGNTIYF. This chain connects TRBV3-1 (or the pseudogene TRBV3-2) to TRBJ1-3, with D tentatively TRBD1 (6 bases). This CDR3 is 15 amino acids long. Trimming removed 1 base at V and 3 bases at J, with 10 bases between. The germline V gene has CDR1 LGHDT and CDR2 YNNKEL (reference sequence).

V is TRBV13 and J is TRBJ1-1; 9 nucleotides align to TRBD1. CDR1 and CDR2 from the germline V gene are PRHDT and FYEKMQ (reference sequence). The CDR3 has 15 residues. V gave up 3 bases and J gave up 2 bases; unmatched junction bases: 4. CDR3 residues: CASSLMGQGNTEAFF. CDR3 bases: TGTGCCAGCAGCTTGATGGGACAGGGAAACACTGAAGCTTTCTTT. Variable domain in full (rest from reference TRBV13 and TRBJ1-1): AAGVIQSPRHLIKEKRETATLKCYPIPRHDTVYWYQQGPGQDPQFLISFYEKMQSDKGSIPDRFSAQQFSDYHSELNMSSLELGDSALYFCASSLMGQGNTEAFFGQGTRLTVV.

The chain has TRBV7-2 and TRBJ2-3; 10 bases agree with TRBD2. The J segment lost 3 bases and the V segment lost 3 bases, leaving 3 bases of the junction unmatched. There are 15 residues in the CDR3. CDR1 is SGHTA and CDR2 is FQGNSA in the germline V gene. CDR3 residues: CASSFKRGGTDTQYF. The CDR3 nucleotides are TGTGCCAGCAGCTTTAAGCGGGGGGGAACAGATACGCAGTATTTT. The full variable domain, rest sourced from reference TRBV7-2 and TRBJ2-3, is GAGVSQSPSNKVTEKGKDVELRCDPISGHTALYWYRQSLGQGLEFLIYFQGNSAPDKSGLPSDRFSAERTGGSVSTLTIQRTQQEDSAVYLCASSFKRGGTDTQYFGPGTRLTVL.

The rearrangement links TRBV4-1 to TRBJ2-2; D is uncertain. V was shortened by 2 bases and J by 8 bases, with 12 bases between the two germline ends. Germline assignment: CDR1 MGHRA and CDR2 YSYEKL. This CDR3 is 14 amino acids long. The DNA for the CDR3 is TGCGCCAGCAGCCAACAGAACCCCTTTGGGGAGCTGTTTTTT. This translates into CASSQQNPFGELFF.

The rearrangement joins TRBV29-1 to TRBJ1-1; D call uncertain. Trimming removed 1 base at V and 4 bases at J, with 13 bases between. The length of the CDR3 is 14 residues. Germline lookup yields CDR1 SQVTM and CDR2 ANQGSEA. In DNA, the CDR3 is TGCAGCGTTGAAGGAGTCTCGAGGGCCACTGAAGCTTTCTTT. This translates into CSVEGVSRATEAFF.

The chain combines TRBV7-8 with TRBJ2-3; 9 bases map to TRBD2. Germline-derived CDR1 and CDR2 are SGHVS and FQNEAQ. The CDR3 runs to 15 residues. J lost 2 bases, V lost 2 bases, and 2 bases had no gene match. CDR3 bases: TGTGCCAGCAGCTTACGACTAGCGGACACAGATACGCAGTATTTT. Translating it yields CASSLRLADTDTQYF. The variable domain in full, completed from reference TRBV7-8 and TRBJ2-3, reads GAGVSQSPRYKVAKRGQDVALRCDPISGHVSLFWYQQALGQGPEFLTYFQNEAQLDKSGLPSDRFFAERPEGSVSTLKIQRTQQEDSAVYLCASSLRLADTDTQYFGPGTRLTVL.

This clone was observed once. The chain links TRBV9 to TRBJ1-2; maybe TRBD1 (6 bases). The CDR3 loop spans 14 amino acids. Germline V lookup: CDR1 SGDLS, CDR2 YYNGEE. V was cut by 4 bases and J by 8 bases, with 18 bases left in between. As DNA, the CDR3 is TGTGCCAGCAGCTCCAGGGGCCGTCGTGGGGGCTACACCTTC. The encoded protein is CASSSRGRRGGYTF.

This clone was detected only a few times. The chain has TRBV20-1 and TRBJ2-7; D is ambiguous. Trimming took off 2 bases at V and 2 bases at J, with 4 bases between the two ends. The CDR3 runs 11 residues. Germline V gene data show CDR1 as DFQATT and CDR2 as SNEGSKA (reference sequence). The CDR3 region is CSARLAYEQYF. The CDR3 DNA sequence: TGCAGTGCTAGACTAGCCTACGAGCAGTACTTC.

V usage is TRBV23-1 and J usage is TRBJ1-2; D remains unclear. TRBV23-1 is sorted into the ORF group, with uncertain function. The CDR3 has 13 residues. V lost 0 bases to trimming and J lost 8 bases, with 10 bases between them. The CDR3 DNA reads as TGCGCCAGCAGTCAATCGGGGAGGCAAGGCTACACCTTC. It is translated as CASSQSGRQGYTF.

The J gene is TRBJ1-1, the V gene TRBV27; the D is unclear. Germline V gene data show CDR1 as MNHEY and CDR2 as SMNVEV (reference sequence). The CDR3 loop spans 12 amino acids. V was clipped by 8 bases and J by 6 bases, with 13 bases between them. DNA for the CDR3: TGTGCCAGCGGGTCCCGGGGATCTGAAGCTTTCTTT. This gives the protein CASGSRGSEAFF.

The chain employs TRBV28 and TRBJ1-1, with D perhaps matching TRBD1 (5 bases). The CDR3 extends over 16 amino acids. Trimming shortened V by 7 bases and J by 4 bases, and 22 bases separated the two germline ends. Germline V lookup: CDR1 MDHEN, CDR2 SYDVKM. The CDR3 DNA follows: TGTGCCAGCACTCAATTCGGCGGGGGGTTTGCCACTGAAGCTTTCTTT. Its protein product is CASTQFGGGFATEAFF.

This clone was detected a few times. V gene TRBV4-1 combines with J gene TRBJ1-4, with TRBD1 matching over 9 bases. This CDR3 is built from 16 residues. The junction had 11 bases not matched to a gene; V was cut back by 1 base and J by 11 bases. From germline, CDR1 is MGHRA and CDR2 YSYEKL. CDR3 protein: CASSQVDWTGVPKLFF. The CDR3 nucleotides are TGCGCCAGCAGCCAAGTCGATTGGACAGGGGTGCCGAAACTGTTTTTT.

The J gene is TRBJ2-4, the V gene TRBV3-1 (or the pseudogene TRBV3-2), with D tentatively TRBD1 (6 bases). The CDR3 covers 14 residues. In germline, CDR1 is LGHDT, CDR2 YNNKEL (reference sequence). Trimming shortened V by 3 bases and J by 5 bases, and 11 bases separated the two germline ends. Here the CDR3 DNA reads TGTGCCAGCAGCCAGAGGGACACCCAAAACATTCAGTACTTC. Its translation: CASSQRDTQNIQYF.

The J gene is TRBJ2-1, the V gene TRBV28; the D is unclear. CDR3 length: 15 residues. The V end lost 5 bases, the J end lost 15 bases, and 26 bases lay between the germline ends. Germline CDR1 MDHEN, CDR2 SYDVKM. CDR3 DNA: TGTGCCAGCAGTCCTACGTCGTCTAGTGTCCCAAGGCTGTTCTTC. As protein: CASSPTSSSVPRLFF.

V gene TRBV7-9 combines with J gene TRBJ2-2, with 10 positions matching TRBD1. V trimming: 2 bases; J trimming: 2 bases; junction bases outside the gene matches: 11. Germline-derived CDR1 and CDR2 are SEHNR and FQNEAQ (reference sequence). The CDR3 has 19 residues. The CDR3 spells CASSLTGTGDLKNTGELFF. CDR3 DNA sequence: TGTGCCAGCAGCTTAACAGGGACAGGGGACCTTAAAAACACCGGGGAGCTGTTTTTT.

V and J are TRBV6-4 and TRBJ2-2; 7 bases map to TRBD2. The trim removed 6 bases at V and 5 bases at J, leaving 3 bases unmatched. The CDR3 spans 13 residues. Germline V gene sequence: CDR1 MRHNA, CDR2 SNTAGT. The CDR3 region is CASRNGGTGELFF. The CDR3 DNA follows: TGTGCCAGCAGAAACGGGGGGACCGGGGAGCTGTTTTTT.

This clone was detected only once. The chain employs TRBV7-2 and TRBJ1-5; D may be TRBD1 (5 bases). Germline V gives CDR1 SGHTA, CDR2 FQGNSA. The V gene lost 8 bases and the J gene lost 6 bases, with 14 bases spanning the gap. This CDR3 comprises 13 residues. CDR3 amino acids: CASALGVLQPQHF. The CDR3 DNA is TGTGCCAGCGCTTTAGGGGTTCTTCAGCCCCAGCATTTT.

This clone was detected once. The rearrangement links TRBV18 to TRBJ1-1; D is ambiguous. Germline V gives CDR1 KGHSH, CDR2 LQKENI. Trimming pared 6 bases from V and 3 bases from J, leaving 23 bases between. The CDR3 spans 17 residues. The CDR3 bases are TGTGCCAGCTCGCACTACCCGGACTACTTATGGGACACTGAAGCTTTCTTT. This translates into CASSHYPDYLWDTEAFF.

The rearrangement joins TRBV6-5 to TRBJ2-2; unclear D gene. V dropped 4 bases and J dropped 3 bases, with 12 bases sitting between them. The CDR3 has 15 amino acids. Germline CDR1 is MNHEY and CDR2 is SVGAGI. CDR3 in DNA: TGTGCCAGCAGTTTAGACGGCGGCGACACCGGGGAGCTGTTTTTT. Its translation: CASSLDGGDTGELFF.

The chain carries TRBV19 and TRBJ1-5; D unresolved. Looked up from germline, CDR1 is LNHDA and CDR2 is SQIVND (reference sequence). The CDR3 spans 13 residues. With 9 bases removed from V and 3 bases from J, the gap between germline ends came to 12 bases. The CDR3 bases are TGTGCCAGAGAAACAATTCCCAATCAGCCCCAGCATTTT. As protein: CARETIPNQPQHF.

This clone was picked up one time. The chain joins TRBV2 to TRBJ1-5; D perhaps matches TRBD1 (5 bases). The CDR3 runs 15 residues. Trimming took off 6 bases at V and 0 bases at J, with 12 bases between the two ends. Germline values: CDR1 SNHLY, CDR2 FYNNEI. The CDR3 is CASSPGAHSNQPQHF. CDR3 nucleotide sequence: TGTGCCAGCAGCCCTGGGGCACATAGCAATCAGCCCCAGCATTTT. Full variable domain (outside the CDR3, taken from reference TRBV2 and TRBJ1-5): EPEVTQTPSHQVTQMGQEVILRCVPISNHLYFYWYRQILGQKVEFLVSFYNNEISEKSEIFDDQFSVERPDGSNFTLKIRSTKLEDSAMYFCASSPGAHSNQPQHFGDGTRLSIL.

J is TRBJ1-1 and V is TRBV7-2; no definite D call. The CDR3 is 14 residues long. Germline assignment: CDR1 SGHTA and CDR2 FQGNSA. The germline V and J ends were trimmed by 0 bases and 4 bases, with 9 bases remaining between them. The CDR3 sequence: CASSLALPGTEAFF. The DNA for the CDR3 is TGTGCCAGCAGCTTAGCGTTACCGGGCACTGAAGCTTTCTTT.

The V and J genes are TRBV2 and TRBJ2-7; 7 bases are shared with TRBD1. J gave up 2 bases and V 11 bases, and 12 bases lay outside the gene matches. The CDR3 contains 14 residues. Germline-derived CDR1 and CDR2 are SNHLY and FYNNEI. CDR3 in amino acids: CASKTGQSTYEQYF. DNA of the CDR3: TGTGCCTCAAAGACAGGGCAGTCAACCTACGAGCAGTACTTC. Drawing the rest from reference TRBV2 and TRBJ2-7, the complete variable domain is EPEVTQTPSHQVTQMGQEVILRCVPISNHLYFYWYRQILGQKVEFLVSFYNNEISEKSEIFDDQFSVERPDGSNFTLKIRSTKLEDSAMYFCASKTGQSTYEQYFGPGTRLTVT.

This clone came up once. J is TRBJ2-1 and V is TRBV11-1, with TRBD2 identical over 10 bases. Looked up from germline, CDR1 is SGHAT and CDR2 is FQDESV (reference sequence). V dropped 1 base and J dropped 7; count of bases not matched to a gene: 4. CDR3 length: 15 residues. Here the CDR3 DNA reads TGTGCCAGCAGCTTAGAGCGGGGGGGCGGTAATGAGCAGTTCTTC. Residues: CASSLERGGGNEQFF.